The table lists the clone carrying this T cell receptor (beta chain) with many counts. Its antigen remains unidentified. The entry originates in a study of identical twins. Findings of the study overall: Out-of-frame sharing of TCR alpha in monozygotic twins was underestimated by models.

Healthy Caucasians, and only they, were the donors. This CDR3 is 15 amino acids long. Germline V gives CDR1 SGHRS, CDR2 YFSETQ. After removal of 0 bases from V and 7 bases from J, the junction contained 4 bases not matched to a gene. Each cDNA held unique molecular identifiers, and template switching gave it a universal primer site. TCRdb re-called the 5' RACE reads through MiXCR, storing one row per CDR3 protein. The sample has around 200,000 distinct CDR3 sequences, around a tenth seen once; the top ten hold about 5%. Sequenced input: memory (CD45RO+) T cells sorted from blood. V usage is TRBV5-1 and J usage is TRBJ2-1; TRBD2 matches 10 bases. The sequence came from a woman younger than 35 in good health. CDR3 sequence (DNA): TGCGCCAGCAGCTTGGAGTTAGCGGGGGGAAATGAGCAGTTCTTC. It encodes CASSLELAGGNEQFF.